The entry below describes one T cell receptor beta chain. This sample is part of a study of human T cells and chemical hapten exposure. In germline, CDR1 is SNHLY, CDR2 FYNNEI. The CDR3 consists of 13 residues. Losses at the gene ends were 6 bases for V and 6 bases for J; bases not matched to a gene: 5. Time point meaning: pre-sensitization, week 0. Described treatment: therapeutic diphenylcyclopropenone sensitization with weekly scalp DPC. It was from unfractionated whole blood that total RNA was extracted. In TCRdb, the RACE reads were re-called with MiXCR into one record per CDR3 protein. Of about 77,000 distinct CDR3 sequences detected, 13% to 15% appear once; the ten largest clones hold 3.5% to 6%.

The chain employs TRBV2 and TRBJ2-1, with 7 positions matching TRBD2. The TCR comes from a woman between 45 and 60 years old with alopecia areata. Some clones in this sample may be carry-over from other donors' samples. The sequencing here drew on whole blood, taken in connection with sensitization to the hapten diphenylcyclopropenone (DPC). CDR3: CASRREEVNEQFF. The CDR3 DNA reads TGTGCCAGCAGACGGGAGGAGGTCAATGAGCAGTTCTTC. Combining the CDR3 with reference TRBV2 and TRBJ2-1 gives the whole variable domain EPEVTQTPSHQVTQMGQEVILRCVPISNHLYFYWYRQILGQKVEFLVSFYNNEISEKSEIFDDQFSVERPDGSNFTLKIRSTKLEDSAMYFCASRREEVNEQFFGPGTRLTVL.